The present T cell receptor beta chain was sequenced within a study of cytomegalovirus exposure and HLA in healthy donors. Using immunoSEQ multiplex PCR, the repertoire was profiled, and TCRdb retains in-frame clones only, with some absent. The table shows about 83,000 clones, with 90% to 97% occurring only once. This CDR3 has 16 residues. Germline assignment: CDR1 SGHVS and CDR2 FNYEAQ. The J segment lost 6 bases and the V segment lost 1 base, leaving 6 bases of the junction unmatched. Turning to this clone: Antigen specificity is unknown.

Findings of the study overall: With high specificity and sensitivity, the classifier reportedly diagnosed cytomegalovirus status. In vitro experiments confirmed that three CMV-associated chains were specific for CMV antigens. Clusters of TCRs from the first cohort tended to co-occur in the 130 or so validation repertoires (as a later analysis found). The study recorded more than 150 TCR beta chains that were cytomegalovirus-associated.

The chain is built from TRBV7-6 and TRBJ2-1, with 10 bases that match TRBD1. The sample taken for sequencing was PBMCs. This TCR came from a woman between 18 and 29 years old in good health and CMV-seronegative. The CDR3 nucleotides are TGTGCCAGCAGCTTAGGACAGGGGGCGGGTGGCAATGAGCAGTTCTTC. Translating gives CASSLGQGAGGNEQFF.